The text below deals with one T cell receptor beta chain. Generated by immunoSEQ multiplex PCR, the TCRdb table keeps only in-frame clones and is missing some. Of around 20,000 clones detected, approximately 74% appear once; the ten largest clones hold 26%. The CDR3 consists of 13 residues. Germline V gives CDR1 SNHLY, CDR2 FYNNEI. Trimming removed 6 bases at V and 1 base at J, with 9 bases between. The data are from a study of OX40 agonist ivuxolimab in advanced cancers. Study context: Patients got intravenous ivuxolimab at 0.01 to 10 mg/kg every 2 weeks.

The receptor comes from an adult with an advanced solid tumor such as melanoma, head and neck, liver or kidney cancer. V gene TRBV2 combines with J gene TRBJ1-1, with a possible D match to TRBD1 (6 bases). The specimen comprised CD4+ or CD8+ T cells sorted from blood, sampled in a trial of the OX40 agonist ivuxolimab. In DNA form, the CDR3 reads TGTGCCAGCAGGAAGACAGGGAACACTGAAGCTTTCTTT. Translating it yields CASRKTGNTEAFF. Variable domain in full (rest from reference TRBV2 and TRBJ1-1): EPEVTQTPSHQVTQMGQEVILRCVPISNHLYFYWYRQILGQKVEFLVSFYNNEISEKSEIFDDQFSVERPDGSNFTLKIRSTKLEDSAMYFCASRKTGNTEAFFGQGTRLTVV.